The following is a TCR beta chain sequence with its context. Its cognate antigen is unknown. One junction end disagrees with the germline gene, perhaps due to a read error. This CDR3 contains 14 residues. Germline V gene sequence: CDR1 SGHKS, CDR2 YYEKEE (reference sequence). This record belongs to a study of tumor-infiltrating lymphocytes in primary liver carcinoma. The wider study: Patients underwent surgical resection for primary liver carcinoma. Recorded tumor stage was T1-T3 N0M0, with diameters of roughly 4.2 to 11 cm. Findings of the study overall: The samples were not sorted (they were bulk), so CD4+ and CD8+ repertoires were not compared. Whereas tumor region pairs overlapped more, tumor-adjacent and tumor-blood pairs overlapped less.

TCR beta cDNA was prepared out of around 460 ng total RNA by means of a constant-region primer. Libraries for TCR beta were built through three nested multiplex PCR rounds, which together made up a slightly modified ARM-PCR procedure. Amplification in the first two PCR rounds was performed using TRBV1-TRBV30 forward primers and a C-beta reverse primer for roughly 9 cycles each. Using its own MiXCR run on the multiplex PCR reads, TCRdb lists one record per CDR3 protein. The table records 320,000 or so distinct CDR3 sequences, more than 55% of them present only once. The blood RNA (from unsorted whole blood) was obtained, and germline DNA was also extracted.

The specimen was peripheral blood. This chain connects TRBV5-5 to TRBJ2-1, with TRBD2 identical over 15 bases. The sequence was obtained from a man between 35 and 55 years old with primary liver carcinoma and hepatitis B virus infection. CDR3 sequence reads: CASNLGLAGGGQFF. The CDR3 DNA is TGTGCCAGCAACTTGGGACTAGCGGGAGGTGGGCAGTTCTTC.